Presented here are 18 T cell receptor beta chains from one specimen sequenced in a study of blood T cells in healthy people across ages. Alongside a J-beta primer mix, a sample-barcoded 5' primer served in a second PCR lasting 7 to 11 cycles. TCRdb reprocessed the 5' RACE reads via MiXCR and lists one record per CDR3 protein. The sample includes 1.5 million to 2 million distinct CDR3 sequences, about 30% seen only once; the top ten take 7.7%. The material sequenced was blood. The receptor set was obtained from a woman in her thirties in good health.

A note on this clonotype: Compared with germline, one end of the junction differs, possibly owing to a read error. This chain joins TRBV4-3 and TRBJ2-1, with D perhaps given as TRBD1 or TRBD2 (5 bases each). This CDR3 has 13 residues. Germline CDR1 is LGHNA and CDR2 is YSLEER. CDR3 region: CAGSQELGPEQFF. Here the CDR3 DNA reads TGCGCCGGCAGCCAAGAATTGGGACCTGAGCAGTTCTTC.

The rearrangement links TRBV14 to TRBJ2-1; a possible D gene is TRBD2 (5 bases). The germline V gene encodes CDR1 SGHDN and CDR2 FVKESK. The ends were cut back, 4 bases at V and 7 bases at J, with 11 bases in the middle. There are 13 residues in the CDR3. The CDR3 is CASSRRRENEQFF. CDR3 nucleotides: TGTGCCAGCAGCCGAAGAAGGGAGAATGAGCAGTTCTTC.

The gene calls are TRBV2 and TRBJ1-5, with 9 positions matching TRBD1. Trimming took 8 bases from V and 5 from J; bases not matched to a gene: 7. The CDR3 totals 14 residues. Germline values: CDR1 SNHLY, CDR2 FYNNEI. The CDR3 here is CASREDRGYQPQHF. The CDR3 nucleotides read TGTGCCAGCCGAGAGGACAGGGGATATCAGCCCCAGCATTTT.

The rearrangement links TRBV2 to TRBJ2-3, with a tentative D call TRBD2 (6 bases). Between the trimmed V and J ends, which lost 3 bases and 3 bases, there was a span of 13 bases. The CDR3 extends over 15 amino acids. Germline V CDR1 and CDR2: SNHLY, FYNNEI. CDR3 sequence (DNA): TGTGCCAGCAGTGAGGGACTTCGGGGGACAGATACGCAGTATTTT. This codes for CASSEGLRGTDTQYF.

This clonotype has just a few counts. Here the CDR3 reads CSASEGGARGTQYF. The CDR3 nucleotides read TGCAGTGCTTCGGAAGGAGGGGCGAGGGGGACTCAGTATTTT. This chain joins TRBV20-1 and TRBJ2-3; perhaps D is TRBD1 or TRBD2 (6 bases each). CDR3 length: 14 amino acids. CDR1 and CDR2 (germline): DFQATT, SNEGSKA (reference sequence). Trimming took 5 bases from V and 12 from J, leaving 24 bases between them.

This clonotype was picked up one time. The chain is built from TRBV7-9 and TRBJ2-1; maybe TRBD1 (6 bases). Germline V gives CDR1 SEHNR, CDR2 FQNEAQ (reference sequence). Trimming shortened V by 5 bases and J by 5 bases, and 22 bases separated the two germline ends. The CDR3 length is 17 residues. The CDR3, as DNA: TGTGCCAGCAGCCTAGAGAACTACAGGGACGCGGACAATGAGCAGTTCTTC. It yields the protein CASSLENYRDADNEQFF.

To note about this clonotype: A clone one base away is much larger, so this may be a read error. The gene calls are TRBV10-1 and TRBJ2-7; 7 nucleotides align to TRBD1. With V trimmed by 10 bases and J by 2 bases, 11 bases remained unmatched. From germline, CDR1 is WNHNN and CDR2 SYGVQD (reference sequence). This CDR3 is 14 amino acids long. Written as DNA, the CDR3 is TGCGCCACTCAATCCGACAGGGCTCCCTACGAGCAGTACTTC. As protein: CATQSDRAPYEQYF.

About this clonotype itself: At one of its ends the junction is not consistent with the germline gene, which may arise from a read error. V gene TRBV9 combines with J gene TRBJ2-6; 8 nucleotides agree with TRBD2. Germline values: CDR1 SGDLS, CDR2 YYNGEE. The CDR3 consists of 19 residues. The CDR3 nucleotides are TGTGCCAGCAGCGAGGTTAGCGGGACTTTCCTCTCTGGGGCCAACATCCTGACTTTC. As protein: CASSEVSGTFLSGANILTF.

CDR3 nucleotide sequence: TGTGCCAGCAGCCAAGCCCTGGGGGGCCCGAACACTGAAGCTTTCTTT. It yields the protein CASSQALGGPNTEAFF. This rearrangement joins TRBV3-1 to TRBJ1-1; D may be TRBD1 (6 bases). The germline gives CDR1 LGHDT, CDR2 YNNKEL (reference sequence). CDR3 length: 16 residues. The V end was cut by 1 base, the J end by 1 base, with 13 bases between.

The rearrangement joins TRBV20-1 to TRBJ1-2, with a weak D call TRBD1 (6 bases). Germline CDR1 is DFQATT and CDR2 is SNEGSKA (reference sequence). The CDR3 has 13 residues. V lost 5 bases to trimming and J lost 8 bases, with 18 bases between them. As DNA, the CDR3 is TGCAGTGCTGGTGGGGCGGGACATCCGGGCTACACCTTC. This translates into CSAGGAGHPGYTF.

This clonotype was found a few times. V and J are TRBV11-2 and TRBJ2-7, with D unclear. V was trimmed by 5 bases and J by 0 bases, leaving 14 bases between them. The CDR3 is made up of 15 amino acids. Germline lookup yields CDR1 SGHAT and CDR2 FQNNGV. The DNA for the CDR3 is TGTGCCAGCAGCCAGACGGACGGATACTCCTACGAGCAGTACTTC. It yields the protein CASSQTDGYSYEQYF.

This clonotype was counted between two and nine times. A much larger clone differs by one base, so this may be a read error. The chain carries TRBV29-1 and TRBJ2-5; no definite D call. Trimming left V 7 bases short and J 11 bases short, with 20 bases between. There are 12 residues in the CDR3. Germline V gene data show CDR1 as SQVTM and CDR2 as ANQGSEA. CDR3 sequence reads: CSAGRRSDEQYF. The CDR3 DNA reads TGCAGCGCCGGAAGGAGATCCGATGAGCAGTACTTC.

This clonotype was seen many times. The chain uses TRBV12-3 or TRBV12-4 and TRBJ2-7, with 7 nucleotides matching TRBD1. V dropped 5 bases and J dropped 3; count of bases not matched to a gene: 4. CDR3 length equals 13 residues. The CDR3 loop is CASSEGQVYEQYF. Written as DNA, the CDR3 is TGTGCCAGCAGTGAAGGACAGGTCTACGAGCAGTACTTC.

There are a few counts of this clonotype. The chain recombines TRBV25-1 with TRBJ1-2; TRBD1 matches at 12 bases. The germline V gene encodes CDR1 MGHDK and CDR2 SYGVNS. With V trimmed by 5 bases and J by 6 bases, 7 bases remained unmatched. CDR3 size: 15 residues. DNA of the CDR3: TGTGCCAGCAGTATATCCGGGACAGGGGGCGATGGCTACACCTTC. This codes for CASSISGTGGDGYTF.

This clonotype was detected only a few times. The junction departs from germline at one end; a sequencing error may be responsible. The chain carries TRBV7-2 and TRBJ2-7; TRBD2 matches at 12 bases. Germline assignment: CDR1 SGHTA and CDR2 FQGNSA. CDR3 length: 15 residues. The CDR3 here is CARSLDTSGGFEQYF. The CDR3 DNA is TGTGCCCGCAGCTTAGATACTAGCGGGGGGTTCGAGCAGTACTTC.

This clonotype was observed a few times. The J gene is TRBJ1-2, the V gene TRBV29-1, with D unresolved. The CDR3 totals 13 residues. Germline-derived CDR1 and CDR2 are SQVTM and ANQGSEA. Trimming cost V 4 bases and J 2 bases, with 11 bases left between them. The CDR3 nucleotides read TGCAGCGTTGGCTGGACCGCGAACTATGGCTACACCTTC. This codes for CSVGWTANYGYTF.

This chain links TRBV28 with TRBJ2-1; tentative D call: TRBD2 (7 bases). This CDR3 is 16 amino acids long. The germline gives CDR1 MDHEN, CDR2 SYDVKM. Between the trimmed V and J ends, which lost 5 bases and 0 bases, there was a span of 14 bases. CDR3 in amino acids: CASSIGGGDSYNEQFF. In nucleotides, the CDR3 is TGTGCCAGCAGTATAGGGGGGGGGGACTCCTACAATGAGCAGTTCTTC.

In its sample, this clonotype was seen a few times. The chain is built from TRBV7-2 and TRBJ2-3, with 8 bases matching TRBD1. The germline gives CDR1 SGHTA, CDR2 FQGNSA. Trimming cost V 5 bases and J 2 bases; bases outside gene matches: 9. The length of the CDR3 is 16 residues. The DNA of the CDR3 is TGTGCCAGCAGCCTAGGGACAGGAAGTGTCACAGATACGCAGTATTTT. Amino acids: CASSLGTGSVTDTQYF.